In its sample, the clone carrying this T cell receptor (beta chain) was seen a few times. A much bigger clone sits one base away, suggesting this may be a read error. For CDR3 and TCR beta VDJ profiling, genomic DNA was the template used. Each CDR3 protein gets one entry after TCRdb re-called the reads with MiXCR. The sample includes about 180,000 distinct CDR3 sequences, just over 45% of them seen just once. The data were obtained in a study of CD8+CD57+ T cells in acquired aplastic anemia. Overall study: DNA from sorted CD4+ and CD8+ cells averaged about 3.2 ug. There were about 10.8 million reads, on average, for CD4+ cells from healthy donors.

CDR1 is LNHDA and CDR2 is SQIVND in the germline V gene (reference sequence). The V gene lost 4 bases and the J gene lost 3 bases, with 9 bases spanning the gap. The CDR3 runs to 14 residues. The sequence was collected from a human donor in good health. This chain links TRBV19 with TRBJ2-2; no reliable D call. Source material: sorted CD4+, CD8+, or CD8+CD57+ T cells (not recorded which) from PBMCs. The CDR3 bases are TGTGCCAGTAGTAATCTCGCGCACACCGGGGAGCTGTTTTTT. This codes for CASSNLAHTGELFF. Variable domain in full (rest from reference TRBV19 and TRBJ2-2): DGGITQSPKYLFRKEGQNVTLSCEQNLNHDAMYWYRQDPGQGLRLIYYSQIVNDFQKGDIAEGYSVSREKKESFPLTVTSAQKNPTAFYLCASSNLAHTGELFFGEGSRLTVL.